A selection of T cell receptor beta chains follows, all from one sample in a study of blood T cell repertoires in COVID-19. Measured with immunoSEQ multiplex PCR; TCRdb has only the in-frame clones, and not every one. In the table there are 250,000 or so clones, 85% of which are singletons. The sequencing input was peripheral blood. These receptors originate from a woman between 55 and 75 years old with active or convalescent COVID-19. Each CDR3 is given with its conserved first and last residue. The D gene is left open where the match is weak. Rows may omit the clone size; those that give it use once, few, many or a size class.

size | J | D | V | CDR3 | DNA
. | TRBJ1-4 | . | TRBV11-2 | CASSSFREKLFF | TGTGCCAGCAGCTCCTTCAGGGAAAAACTGTTTTTT
. | TRBJ1-3 | TRBD1 | TRBV18 | CASSPGQGGRNTIYF | TGTGCCAGCTCACCGGGACAGGGGGGAAGAAACACCATATATTTT
few | TRBJ2-1 | . | TRBV5-1 | CASSLNSGYNEQFF | TGCGCCAGCAGCTTAAATTCAGGGTACAATGAGCAGTTCTTC
. | TRBJ1-2 | TRBD1 | TRBV6-5 | CASQGQAIYGYTF | TGTGCCAGCCAGGGACAGGCGATCTATGGCTACACCTTC
. | TRBJ1-3 | TRBD1 | TRBV6-5 | CASMGQGFSGNTIYF | TGTGCCAGCATGGGACAGGGGTTCTCTGGAAACACCATATATTTT
. | TRBJ1-3 | . | TRBV11-2 | CASSSTGNSGNTIYF | TGTGCCAGCAGCTCCACAGGGAACTCTGGAAACACCATATATTTT
. | TRBJ2-2 | TRBD2 | TRBV11-2 | CASSLLGLAGGFRAGELFF | TGTGCCAGCAGCCTATTGGGACTAGCGGGAGGGTTTAGGGCCGGGGAGCTGTTTTTT
. | TRBJ2-3 | TRBD2 | TRBV6-4 | CASTPVGGASTDTQYF | TGTGCCAGCACCCCCGTCGGGGGGGCCAGCACAGATACGCAGTATTTT
few | TRBJ1-1 | . | TRBV18 | CASSPLGTFTTEAFF | TGTGCCAGCTCACCATTGGGGACTTTCACGACTGAAGCTTTCTTT
. | TRBJ2-1 | . | TRBV11-3 | CASSYRTFYNEQFF | TGTGCCAGCAGCTATCGGACTTTCTACAATGAGCAGTTCTTC
few | TRBJ2-7 | TRBD1 | TRBV29-1 | CSVEGQGPYEQYF | TGCAGCGTTGAAGGACAGGGGCCCTACGAGCAGTACTTC
. | TRBJ1-2 | . | TRBV4-1 | CASSPELEGRGAYGYTF | TGCGCCAGCAGCCCGGAACTCGAGGGGCGCGGGGCCTATGGCTACACCTTC
. | TRBJ1-4 | . | TRBV10-3 | CAISAGRGGVDEKLFF | TGTGCCATCAGTGCCGGCCGCGGGGGGGTAGATGAAAAACTGTTTTTT
. | TRBJ1-1 | . | TRBV10-1 | CASSESSGTNTEAFF | TGCGCCAGCAGTGAATCCTCCGGGACTAACACTGAAGCTTTCTTT
. | TRBJ2-1 | . | TRBV5-5 | CASSLSGSNEQFF | TGTGCCAGCAGCTTGAGTGGCAGCAATGAGCAGTTCTTC
. | TRBJ1-5 | TRBD1 | TRBV28 | CASRSPGQEDQPQHF | TGTGCCAGCAGATCACCGGGACAGGAGGATCAGCCCCAGCATTTT
. | TRBJ2-1 | TRBD2 | TRBV27 | CASRTSGRYNEQFF | TGTGCCAGCAGGACTAGCGGGAGGTACAATGAGCAGTTCTTC
once | TRBJ2-7 | TRBD2 | TRBV19 | CASSIDTAGGLYEQYF | TGTGCCAGTAGTATAGATACTGCGGGAGGGCTTTACGAGCAGTACTTC
. | TRBJ2-7 | . | TRBV6-6 | CASSYAGFNEQYF | TGTGCCAGCAGTTACGCGGGGTTCAACGAGCAGTACTTC
. | TRBJ1-4 | . | TRBV6-5 | CASSSPPNEKLFF | TGTGCCAGCAGTTCCCCCCCGAATGAAAAACTGTTTTTT
. | TRBJ2-1 | TRBD2 | TRBV3-1/TRBV3-2 | CASSQDLPSGGRNEQFF | TGTGCCAGCAGCCAAGATCTCCCGAGCGGGGGAAGAAATGAGCAGTTCTTC
. | TRBJ2-2 | . | TRBV5-1 | CASSLEQAIENTGELFF | TGCGCCAGCAGCTTGGAACAGGCCATTGAGAACACCGGGGAGCTGTTTTTT
. | TRBJ2-2 | . | TRBV3-1/TRBV3-2 | CASSQVSGTGELFF | TGTGCCAGCAGCCAAGTTAGCGGCACCGGGGAGCTGTTTTTT
. | TRBJ1-5 | TRBD1 | TRBV30 | CAWSRAGGHPWPQHF | TGTGCCTGGAGTAGGGCAGGGGGCCACCCTTGGCCCCAGCATTTT
. | TRBJ2-2 | . | TRBV9 | CASSVVDSTNTGELFF | TGTGCCAGCAGCGTAGTGGACAGTACGAACACCGGGGAGCTGTTTTTT
. | TRBJ2-1 | . | TRBV19 | CASSINYLSSYNEQFF | TGTGCCAGTAGTATCAATTATCTAAGCTCCTACAATGAGCAGTTCTTC
. | TRBJ2-7 | TRBD2 | TRBV11-2 | CASSLVKREGLAEQYF | TGTGCCAGCAGCTTAGTTAAGCGGGAGGGCCTCGCCGAGCAGTACTTC
. | TRBJ1-5 | . | TRBV10-1 | CASSDGVGNQPQHF | TGCGCCAGCAGTGACGGCGTCGGGAATCAGCCCCAGCATTTT
. | TRBJ2-1 | . | TRBV7-9 | CASSLVGSGNNEQFF | TGTGCCAGCAGCTTAGTGGGTAGCGGAAACAATGAGCAGTTCTTC
few | TRBJ1-2 | TRBD1 | TRBV6-5 | CATNPLRRGSNGYTF | TGTGCCACGAACCCCCTCCGCAGGGGGTCTAATGGCTACACCTTC
. | TRBJ2-5 | . | TRBV5-1 | CASSLAPGVEETQYF | TGCGCCAGCAGCCTTGCCCCCGGTGTAGAAGAGACCCAGTACTTC
. | TRBJ1-2 | . | TRBV4-2 | CASSQDWSLGAYGYTF | TGTGCCAGCAGCCAAGATTGGAGCCTGGGGGCGTATGGCTACACCTTC
. | TRBJ2-3 | TRBD1 | TRBV6-5 | CASTDGTGSSDTQYF | TGTGCCAGCACCGACGGGACAGGGTCATCAGATACGCAGTATTTT
. | TRBJ1-4 | . | TRBV7-9 | CASGIQGTEKLFF | TGTGCCAGCGGAATTCAGGGGACTGAAAAACTGTTTTTT
. | TRBJ2-3 | TRBD2 | TRBV4-2 | CASSQDGTSGDTQYF | TGTGCCAGCAGCCAAGACGGGACTAGTGGGGATACGCAGTATTTT
. | TRBJ1-1 | . | TRBV28 | CASSLPALRTEAFF | TGTGCCAGCAGTTTACCCGCCTTGAGGACTGAAGCTTTCTTT
few | TRBJ2-7 | TRBD2 | TRBV30 | CAWSSGGLSYEQYF | TGTGCCTGGAGTAGCGGGGGGCTTTCCTACGAGCAGTACTTC
. | TRBJ1-5 | . | TRBV5-1 | CASSLEGRRYQPQHF | TGCGCCAGCAGCTTGGAGGGCAGGAGGTATCAGCCCCAGCATTTT
once | TRBJ1-5 | . | TRBV5-5 | CASSFGGSAAQHF | TGTGCCAGCAGCTTCGGCGGCTCGGCGGCCCAGCATTTT
. | TRBJ1-1 | TRBD1 | TRBV28 | CASSPTGTGSTEAFF | TGTGCCAGCAGTCCCACCGGGACAGGGAGTACTGAAGCTTTCTTT
. | TRBJ2-1 | TRBD1 | TRBV6-5 | CASSTRDRATNGQFF | TGTGCCAGCAGTACCCGGGACAGGGCTACCAATGGGCAGTTCTTC
. | TRBJ2-7 | TRBD1 | TRBV27 | CASSRGTGINEQYF | TGTGCCAGCAGCCGCGGGACAGGGATCAACGAGCAGTACTTC
. | TRBJ2-1 | . | TRBV29-1 | CSHQQSSYNEQFF | TGCAGCCACCAACAGTCTTCCTACAATGAGCAGTTCTTC
. | TRBJ1-2 | . | TRBV6-1 | CASSEYAGPVSGYTF | TGTGCCAGCAGTGAATATGCGGGTCCAGTGAGTGGCTACACCTTC
. | TRBJ1-6 | . | TRBV5-1 | CASSLDPGSSYNSPLHF | TGCGCCAGCAGCTTGGATCCGGGTAGCTCCTATAATTCACCCCTCCACTTT
. | TRBJ2-2 | TRBD1 | TRBV18 | CASSPGTANTGELFF | TGTGCCAGCTCACCGGGGACAGCAAACACCGGGGAGCTGTTTTTT
few | TRBJ2-3 | TRBD1 | TRBV5-1 | CASSLAGQGTDTQYF | TGCGCCAGCAGCCTCGCGGGACAGGGCACAGATACGCAGTATTTT
. | TRBJ1-1 | . | TRBV4-1 | CASSQGGFSGDEAFF | TGCGCCAGCAGCCAAGGGGGTTTTTCAGGGGATGAAGCTTTCTTT